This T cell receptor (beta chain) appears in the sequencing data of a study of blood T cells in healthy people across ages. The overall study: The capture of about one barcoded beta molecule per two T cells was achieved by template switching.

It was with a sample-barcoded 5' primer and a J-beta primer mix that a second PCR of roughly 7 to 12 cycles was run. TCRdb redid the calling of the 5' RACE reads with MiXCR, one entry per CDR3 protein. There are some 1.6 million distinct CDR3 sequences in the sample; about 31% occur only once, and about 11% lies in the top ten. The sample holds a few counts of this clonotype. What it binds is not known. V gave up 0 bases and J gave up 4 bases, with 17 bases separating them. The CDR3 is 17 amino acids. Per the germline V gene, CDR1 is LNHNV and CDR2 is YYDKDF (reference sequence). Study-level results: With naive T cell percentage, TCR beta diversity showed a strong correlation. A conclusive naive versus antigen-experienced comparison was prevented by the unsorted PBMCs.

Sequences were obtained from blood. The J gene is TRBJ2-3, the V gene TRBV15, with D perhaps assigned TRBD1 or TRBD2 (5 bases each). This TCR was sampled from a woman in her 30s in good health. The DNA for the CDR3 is TGTGCCACCAGCAGAGATCGATGGGGGAGTCAAGCAGATACGCAGTATTTT. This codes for CATSRDRWGSQADTQYF.